The sequence of this TCR beta chain was determined in a study of shared clonotypes between healthy human individuals. The sample holds one count of this clone. The antigen is not known. General study points: Relative to clonotypes present in all four donors, those not shared had lower generation probabilities. Researchers sampled blood only, noting tissue repertoires likely differ.

TCRdb's copy holds only in-frame clones and misses some; the assay was immunoSEQ multiplex PCR. The sample lists 950,000 to 1,300,000 clones, about three quarters occurring once. Germline assignment: CDR1 LNHDA and CDR2 SQIVND (reference sequence). This CDR3 comprises 14 residues. Trimming cost V 5 bases and J 8 bases; bases outside gene matches: 6. This chain uses TRBV19 with TRBJ1-2, with TRBD1 matching over 12 bases. Sequenced input: memory CD4+ T cells sorted from blood. Sample subset: CD45RA-negative fraction. The sequence derives from a man aged 18 to 29 in good health. The CDR3: CASSVGQGAGGYTF. CDR3 sequence (DNA): TGTGCCAGTAGTGTGGGACAGGGGGCGGGCGGCTACACCTTC.